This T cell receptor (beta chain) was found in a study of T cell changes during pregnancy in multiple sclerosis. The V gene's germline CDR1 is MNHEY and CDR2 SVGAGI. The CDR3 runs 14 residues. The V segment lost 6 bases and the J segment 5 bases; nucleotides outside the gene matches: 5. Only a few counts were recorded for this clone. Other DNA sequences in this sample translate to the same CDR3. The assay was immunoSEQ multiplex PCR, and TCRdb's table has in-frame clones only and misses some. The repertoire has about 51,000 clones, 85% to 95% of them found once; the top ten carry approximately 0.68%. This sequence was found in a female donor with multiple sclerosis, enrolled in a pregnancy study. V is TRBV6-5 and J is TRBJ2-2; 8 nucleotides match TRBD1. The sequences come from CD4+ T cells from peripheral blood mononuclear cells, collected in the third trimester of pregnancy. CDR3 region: CASRRTGGTGELFF. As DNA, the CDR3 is TGTGCCAGCAGGCGTACAGGGGGGACCGGGGAGCTGTTTTTT.